This passage covers 21 T cell receptor beta chains from one sample sequenced in a study of blood T cell repertoires in COVID-19. Some clones are missing from TCRdb's copy, which holds only in-frame ones; the method was immunoSEQ multiplex PCR. Of about 100,000 clones listed, 80% are singletons. Sequenced: peripheral blood. The receptors shown here come from a woman in her seventies with acute or convalescent COVID-19.

Only a few counts were recorded for this clone. This chain connects TRBV5-8 to TRBJ1-3, with TRBD1 as a possible D gene (6 bases). Germline V gene sequence: CDR1 SGHTS, CDR2 YDEGEE. Trimming took 0 bases from V and 4 from J, leaving 11 bases between them. The CDR3 totals 15 residues. The CDR3 here is CASSLEVGAGNTIYF. CDR3 DNA: TGTGCCAGCAGCTTGGAAGTGGGGGCAGGAAACACCATATATTTT.

With regard to this clone: A much larger clone is a single base away; this may be a read error. The chain couples TRBV29-1 to TRBJ1-5; TRBD1 might be the D (6 bases). CDR3 length: 13 residues. The V end lost 0 bases, the J end lost 6 bases, and 9 bases lay between the germline ends. Germline CDR1 and CDR2: SQVTM and ANQGSEA. CDR3 in DNA: TGCAGCGTTGAAGAGGACAGATGTCAGCCCCAGCATTTT. Translating gives CSVEEDRCQPQHF. The full variable domain, completed using reference TRBV29-1 and TRBJ1-5, is SAVISQKPSRDICQRGTSLTIQCQVDSQVTMMFWYRQQPGQSLTLIATANQGSEATYESGFVIDKFPISRPNLTFSTLTVSNMSPEDSSIYLCSVEEDRCQPQHFGDGTRLSIL.

The V gene is TRBV10-3, the J gene TRBJ2-3; maybe TRBD2 (6 bases). The CDR3 covers 14 residues. V dropped 11 bases and J dropped 3 bases, with 18 bases sitting between them. The germline V gene has CDR1 ENHRY and CDR2 SYGVKD. Here the CDR3 reads CAVDSGHSTDTQYF. Written as DNA, the CDR3 is TGTGCCGTCGATAGCGGCCATTCGACAGATACGCAGTATTTT.

This chain connects TRBV30 to TRBJ1-2; D is perhaps TRBD1 (5 bases). Trimming took 1 base from V and 8 from J, leaving 14 bases between them. Germline lookup yields CDR1 GTSNPN and CDR2 SVGIG (reference sequence). The CDR3 has 13 amino acids. For the CDR3, the DNA is TGTGCCTGGAGTGGGGGCCAGGAAGGGGGCTACACCTTC. This encodes CAWSGGQEGGYTF.

This clone has a handful of counts. The chain couples TRBV9 to TRBJ1-6; 8 nucleotides match TRBD1. This CDR3 has 14 residues. Germline loops: CDR1 SGDLS, CDR2 YYNGEE. The junction had 4 bases not matched to a gene; V was cut back by 4 bases and J by 7 bases. CDR3 residues: CASSPDRGNSPLHF. CDR3 nucleotides: TGTGCCAGCAGCCCAGACAGGGGCAATTCACCCCTCCACTTT.

V is TRBV5-4 and J is TRBJ2-7, with TRBD1 matching over 8 bases. CDR3 size: 14 residues. Germline values: CDR1 SGHNT, CDR2 YYREEE (reference sequence). The junction had 6 bases not matched to a gene; V was cut back by 4 bases and J by 3 bases. CDR3 residues: CASSPGTGGYEQYV. The DNA for the CDR3 is TGTGCCAGCAGCCCGGGGACAGGAGGCTACGAGCAGTACGTC.

A single count supports this clone. V is TRBV5-1 and J is TRBJ2-5; a weak D match, TRBD2 (6 bases). This CDR3 has 15 residues. Per the germline V gene, CDR1 is SGHRS and CDR2 is YFSETQ. V was trimmed by 0 bases and J by 9 bases, leaving 18 bases between them. The CDR3 DNA reads as TGCGCCAGCAGCTTGGCAGCGGCGGGGACTGGGGCCCAGTACTTC. Its translation is CASSLAAAGTGAQYF. The variable domain in full, completed from reference TRBV5-1 and TRBJ2-5, reads KAGVTQTPRYLIKTRGQQVTLSCSPISGHRSVSWYQQTPGQGLQFLFEYFSETQRNKGNFPGRFSGRQFSNSRSEMNVSTLELGDSALYLCASSLAAAGTGAQYFGPGTRLLVL.

This clone appeared a single time. The chain joins TRBV30 to TRBJ2-6; 8 nucleotides line up with TRBD1. CDR3 size: 17 residues. CDR1 is GTSNPN, CDR2 SVGIG, per germline (reference sequence). V lost 0 bases, J lost 0 bases, and 4 bases stayed unmatched. CDR3 loop: CAWSVGTGISGANVLTF. As DNA, the CDR3 is TGTGCCTGGAGTGTAGGGACAGGTATCTCTGGGGCCAACGTCCTGACTTTC. Full variable domain (outside the CDR3, taken from reference TRBV30 and TRBJ2-6): SQTIHQWPATLVQPVGSPLSLECTVEGTSNPNLYWYRQAAGRGLQLLFYSVGIGQISSEVPQNLSASRPQDRQFILSSKKLLLSDSGFYLCAWSVGTGISGANVLTFGAGSRLTVL.

This chain connects TRBV18 to TRBJ2-7; 8 bases agree with TRBD1. The CDR3 contains 14 residues. Germline values: CDR1 KGHSH, CDR2 LQKENI. V lost 4 bases, J lost 3 bases, and 5 bases stayed unmatched. CDR3 protein: CASSRGTGGYEQYV. The CDR3, as DNA: TGTGCCAGCTCACGTGGGACAGGTGGCTACGAGCAGTACGTC.

Details on this clone: Other DNA sequences from this sample encode an identical CDR3 as well. V is TRBV3-1 (or the pseudogene TRBV3-2) and J is TRBJ2-6, with D perhaps matching TRBD1 (5 bases). This CDR3 comprises 15 residues. The germline V gene has CDR1 LGHDT and CDR2 YNNKEL (reference sequence). V lost 4 bases, J lost 1 base, and 8 bases lay in between. CDR3 protein: CASSRDSSGANVLTF. For the CDR3, the DNA is TGTGCCAGCAGCCGAGACAGTTCTGGGGCCAACGTCCTGACTTTC.

The J gene is TRBJ1-2, the V gene TRBV6-5; perhaps TRBD1 as D (6 bases). Between the trimmed V and J ends, which lost 4 bases and 3 bases, there was a span of 12 bases. The CDR3 runs to 14 residues. Germline V gene sequence: CDR1 MNHEY, CDR2 SVGAGI. DNA for the CDR3: TGTGCCAGCAGTTTTCGGGGGGGCTACTATGGCTACACCTTC. Its protein is CASSFRGGYYGYTF.

The chain joins TRBV12-3 or TRBV12-4 to TRBJ2-7; TRBD1 agrees at 8 bases. The CDR3 loop spans 13 amino acids. Germline trimming cut 3 bases from V and 7 bases from J; bases unmatched to any gene: 5. The CDR3 is CASSFGGDREQYF. The DNA for the CDR3 is TGTGCCAGCAGTTTTGGTGGGGACAGGGAGCAGTACTTC.

V and J are TRBV6-1 and TRBJ2-7; D remains ambiguous. Germline values: CDR1 MNHNS, CDR2 SASEGT. The CDR3 contains 15 residues. Deletions cut 3 bases from V and 0 bases from J, with 12 bases between. This CDR3 reads CASSDRLGFSYEQYF. Written as DNA, the CDR3 is TGTGCCAGCAGTGACCGACTCGGCTTCTCCTACGAGCAGTACTTC.

This chain joins TRBV6-6 and TRBJ2-7; the D gene is possibly TRBD1 (6 bases). V was clipped by 2 bases and J by 5 bases, with 10 bases between them. The germline CDR1 and CDR2 sequences are MNHNY and SVGAGI (reference sequence). This CDR3 is built from 13 residues. CDR3: CASSYTDRNEQYV. The CDR3 bases are TGTGCCAGCAGTTACACTGACAGGAACGAGCAGTACGTC.

This chain connects TRBV29-1 to TRBJ2-5; a possible D gene is TRBD1 (5 bases). Germline V gene data show CDR1 as SQVTM and CDR2 as ANQGSEA. Between the trimmed V and J ends, which lost 4 bases and 4 bases, there was a span of 10 bases. The CDR3 is 12 residues long. The CDR3 DNA reads TGCAGCGTTGTAGGTGGGGCAGAGACCCAGTACTTC. Translated: CSVVGGAETQYF. The full variable domain, in which reference TRBV29-1 and TRBJ2-5 provide the parts outside the CDR3, is SAVISQKPSRDICQRGTSLTIQCQVDSQVTMMFWYRQQPGQSLTLIATANQGSEATYESGFVIDKFPISRPNLTFSTLTVSNMSPEDSSIYLCSVVGGAETQYFGPGTRLLVL.

V is TRBV27 and J is TRBJ2-2; 8 bases are a match to TRBD1. The V and J ends lost 4 bases and 8 bases, in that order; junction bases with no gene match: 12. Germline V CDR1 and CDR2: MNHEY, SMNVEV (reference sequence). The CDR3 length is 16 residues. The CDR3 nucleotides read TGTGCCAGCAGTTCCACCCCGGACAGGGTCCTGGGGGAGCTGTTTTTT. Protein product: CASSSTPDRVLGELFF.

The chain uses TRBV5-1 and TRBJ2-1; 11 positions agree with TRBD2. The CDR3 is made up of 17 amino acids. The junction had 8 bases not matched to a gene; V was cut back by 4 bases and J by 2 bases. Germline-derived CDR1 and CDR2 are SGHRS and YFSETQ. The CDR3 loop is CASSLGSGGDPYNEQFF. CDR3 nucleotides: TGCGCCAGCAGCCTAGGTAGCGGGGGGGACCCCTACAATGAGCAGTTCTTC.

The gene calls are TRBV19 and TRBJ1-4; 7 bases agree with TRBD1. The CDR3 runs 15 residues. The V gene's germline CDR1 is LNHDA and CDR2 SQIVND (reference sequence). The V segment lost 5 bases and the J segment 4 bases; nucleotides outside the gene matches: 7. CDR3 nucleotide sequence: TGTGCCAGTAGTTTATCCGGGACAGATAATGAAAAACTGTTTTTT. Its translation is CASSLSGTDNEKLFF.

The rearrangement links TRBV30 to TRBJ2-5, with D perhaps matching TRBD2 (6 bases). The CDR3 covers 13 residues. Germline V gives CDR1 GTSNPN, CDR2 SVGIG (reference sequence). With 3 bases removed from V and 7 bases from J, the gap between germline ends came to 15 bases. The CDR3 protein is CAWRTSPDGTQYF. The CDR3 DNA is TGTGCCTGGAGGACTAGTCCCGATGGGACCCAGTACTTC.

The chain joins TRBV30 to TRBJ2-7; 7 bases are a match to TRBD2. The CDR3 extends over 13 amino acids. Germline CDR1 is GTSNPN and CDR2 is SVGIG (reference sequence). V shed 2 bases and J 2 bases; nucleotides not matched to a gene: 3. This chain's CDR3 is CAWSRGGAYEQYV. The CDR3 coding sequence is TGTGCCTGGAGTCGCGGGGGAGCCTACGAGCAGTACGTC.

The chain has TRBV5-8 and TRBJ1-5; weak D call: TRBD1 (6 bases). Between the trimmed V and J ends, which lost 0 bases and 4 bases, there was a span of 11 bases. The germline V gene encodes CDR1 SGHTS and CDR2 YDEGEE. The CDR3 has 15 amino acids. The CDR3 region has the DNA TGTGCCAGCAGCTTGGGGACAGCGGAGAATCAGCCCCAGCATTTT. Translating gives CASSLGTAENQPQHF.